This TCR beta chain stems from a study of CD8+CD57+ T cells in acquired aplastic anemia. Whole-study context: Yields of DNA that came from sorted CD4+ and CD8+ cells averaged roughly 3.3 ug.

Genomic DNA constituted the template upon which TCR beta VDJ and CDR3 profiling was performed. TCRdb re-derived calls from the reads in MiXCR, one entry per CDR3 protein. The table includes 55,000 to 60,000 distinct CDR3 sequences, just over 55% detected once. Germline V gene sequence: CDR1 KGHDR, CDR2 SFDVKD. V was shortened by 3 bases and J by 2 bases, with 9 bases between the two germline ends. The CDR3 totals 14 residues. Patients chosen for sequencing had CD8+CD57+ cells that had expanded, as shown by flow cytometry. Every patient was diagnosed with severe acquired aplastic anemia. No therapy was given to patients before blood sampling.

This sequence originates from a human donor with aplastic anemia. Sequencing was performed on sorted CD4+, CD8+, or CD8+CD57+ T cells (not recorded which) from PBMCs. The chain carries TRBV24-1 and TRBJ1-2; no clear D gene. The CDR3 protein is CATSDPTRNYGYTF. The CDR3 region has the DNA TGTGCCACCAGTGATCCCACAAGAAACTATGGCTACACCTTC.